The 14 T cell receptor beta chains below were found in one sample sequenced in a study of cytomegalovirus exposure and HLA in healthy donors. The PCR made use of 60 Vbeta and 13 Jbeta primers. Assay: immunoSEQ multiplex PCR; the TCRdb copy retains only in-frame clones and omits some. The sample contains 150,000 to 200,000 clones, roughly 80% of which appear only once. Sequenced sample: PBMCs. These receptor sequences come from a male donor in good health and CMV-seronegative.

The rearrangement joins TRBV7-9 to TRBJ2-5; D uncertain. CDR1 and CDR2 from the germline V gene are SEHNR and FQNEAQ (reference sequence). Trimming took off 0 bases at V and 1 base at J, with 6 bases between the two ends. The CDR3 runs 14 residues. CDR3 nucleotide sequence: TGTGCCAGCAGCTTAGCAAACACCCAAGAGACCCAGTACTTC. Its translation is CASSLANTQETQYF. Combining the CDR3 with reference TRBV7-9 and TRBJ2-5 gives the whole variable domain DTGVSQNPRHKITKRGQNVTFRCDPISEHNRLYWYRQTLGQGPEFLTYFQNEAQLEKSRLLSDRFSAERPKGSFSTLEIQRTEQGDSAMYLCASSLANTQETQYFGPGTRLLVL.

This clone was detected a few times. The chain couples TRBV7-2 to TRBJ2-3; the match to TRBD2 covers 7 bases. V was clipped by 3 bases and J by 4 bases; unmatched bases: 4. The CDR3 sequence is 14 residues long. Germline V lookup: CDR1 SGHTA, CDR2 FQGNSA. This chain's CDR3 is CASSFTSVADTQYF. CDR3 DNA sequence: TGTGCCAGCAGCTTTACTAGCGTGGCAGATACGCAGTATTTT. Together with reference TRBV7-2 and TRBJ2-3, the CDR3 gives the full variable domain: GAGVSQSPSNKVTEKGKDVELRCDPISGHTALYWYRQSLGQGLEFLIYFQGNSAPDKSGLPSDRFSAERTGGSVSTLTIQRTQQEDSAVYLCASSFTSVADTQYFGPGTRLTVL.

The sample holds one count of this clone. CDR3 coding DNA: TGTGCCAGTAGTGTTTATGTCGGGGAGCTGTTTTTT. Its protein is CASSVYVGELFF. This rearrangement joins TRBV19 to TRBJ2-2; D is unresolved. V was pared by 5 bases and J by 7 bases, with 8 bases between. This CDR3 is built from 12 residues. Germline-derived CDR1 and CDR2 are LNHDA and SQIVND (reference sequence).

The J gene is TRBJ2-2, the V gene TRBV2, with D possibly being TRBD1 (5 bases). Germline V gene data show CDR1 as SNHLY and CDR2 as FYNNEI. Trimming took off 4 bases at V and 5 bases at J, with 8 bases between the two ends. The length of the CDR3 is 13 residues. The CDR3 spells CASSAQGTGELFF. The CDR3 region has the DNA TGTGCCAGCAGTGCCCAGGGAACCGGGGAGCTGTTTTTT.

In its sample, this clone was seen a few times. V is TRBV6-6 and J is TRBJ1-2, with 8 nucleotides matching TRBD1. Trimming cost V 5 bases and J 5 bases; bases outside gene matches: 4. The CDR3 has 13 residues. CDR1 is MNHNY and CDR2 is SVGAGI in the germline V gene (reference sequence). This CDR3 reads CASSTRTGYGYTF. The CDR3 DNA follows: TGTGCCAGCAGTACAAGGACAGGGTATGGCTACACCTTC.

Points on this clone: This sample includes further DNA sequences coding for the same CDR3. The chain is built from TRBV18 and TRBJ2-5, with no clear D. V shed 3 bases and J shed 2 bases, with 4 bases lying between them. Germline-derived CDR1 and CDR2 are KGHSH and LQKENI. CDR3 size: 12 residues. CDR3 DNA sequence: TGTGCCAGCTCACCCTCTCAAGAGACCCAGTACTTC. As protein: CASSPSQETQYF.

The rearrangement joins TRBV7-3 to TRBJ2-3, with 8 bases lining up with TRBD2. V lost 4 bases to trimming and J lost 4 bases; unmatched junction nucleotides: 1. CDR1 SGHTA and CDR2 FQGTGA come from the germline V gene. The CDR3 is 13 amino acids. In nucleotides, the CDR3 is TGTGCCAGCAGCTCGGGGGGGGCAGATACGCAGTATTTT. It encodes CASSSGGADTQYF.

In its sample, this clone was seen a few times. V and J are TRBV7-2 and TRBJ1-5, with TRBD1 matching 8 bases. CDR3 length: 13 amino acids. With 5 bases clipped from V and 7 bases from J, the junction kept 4 bases outside the gene matches. The germline gives CDR1 SGHTA, CDR2 FQGNSA. CDR3: CASSIGQGQPQHF. In nucleotides, the CDR3 is TGTGCCAGCAGCATAGGACAGGGCCAGCCCCAGCATTTT.

This sequence joins TRBV28 and TRBJ1-1; 8 bases are a match to TRBD1. The germline CDR1 and CDR2 sequences are MDHEN and SYDVKM. With V trimmed by 5 bases and J by 1 base, 6 bases remained unmatched. This CDR3 is built from 15 residues. The CDR3, as DNA: TGTGCCAGCAGTAGCGCCGGGACAGGGAACACTGAAGCTTTCTTT. Amino acids: CASSSAGTGNTEAFF.

The chain combines TRBV6-6 with TRBJ2-7, with a weak D call TRBD2 (5 bases). The CDR3 has 13 amino acids. The germline V gene has CDR1 MNHNY and CDR2 SVGAGI (reference sequence). V was clipped by 4 bases and J by 3 bases, with 10 bases between them. As DNA, the CDR3 is TGTGCCAGCAGTTCCGCAGACTACTACGAGCAGTACTTC. It codes for CASSSADYYEQYF.

The chain joins TRBV2 to TRBJ2-1; 10 bases agree with TRBD2. Looked up from germline, CDR1 is SNHLY and CDR2 is FYNNEI. After removal of 7 bases from V and 5 bases from J, the junction contained 8 bases not matched to a gene. CDR3 length: 15 amino acids. The CDR3 DNA follows: TGTGCCAGCAACAAGCGGGAGGGCCGGAACAATGAGCAGTTCTTC. It specifies CASNKREGRNNEQFF.

The chain has TRBV5-6 and TRBJ2-5; 9 bases are shared with TRBD1. Judging by the DNA end, TRBJ2-7 fits better; the J call may be wrong. This CDR3 has 15 residues. CDR1 SGHDT and CDR2 YYEEEE come from the germline V gene. CDR3 amino acids: CASSRGTGSSYEQYF. The DNA for the CDR3 is TGTGCCAGCAGCCGCGGGACAGGGAGCTCCTACGAGCAGTACTTC.

DNA for the CDR3: TGCGCCAGCAGCCAAGACGGGAGCATGAACACTGAAGCTTTCTTT. This encodes CASSQDGSMNTEAFF. The J gene is TRBJ1-1, the V gene TRBV4-3; D not resolved. Germline V gene lookup returns CDR1 LGHNA and CDR2 YSLEER. This CDR3 comprises 15 residues. Trimming shortened V by 0 bases and J by 0 bases, and 8 bases separated the two germline ends.

This clone occurred a few times. The chain has TRBV28 and TRBJ2-7; no clear D gene. The CDR3 extends over 16 amino acids. V lost 4 bases, J lost 3 bases, and 19 bases lay in between. Germline V CDR1 and CDR2: MDHEN, SYDVKM. The CDR3 loop is CASSSRRSNTLYEQYF. CDR3 coding DNA: TGTGCCAGCAGTTCCCGGAGATCGAACACGCTCTACGAGCAGTACTTC.